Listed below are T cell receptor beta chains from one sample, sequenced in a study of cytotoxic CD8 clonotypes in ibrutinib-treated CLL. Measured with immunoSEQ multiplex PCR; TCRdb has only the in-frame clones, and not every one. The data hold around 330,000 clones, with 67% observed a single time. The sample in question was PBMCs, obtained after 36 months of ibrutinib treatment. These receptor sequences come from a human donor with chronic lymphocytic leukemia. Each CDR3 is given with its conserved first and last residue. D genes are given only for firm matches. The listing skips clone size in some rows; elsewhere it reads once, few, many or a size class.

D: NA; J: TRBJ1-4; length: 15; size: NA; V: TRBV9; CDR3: CASSVERFGREKLFF; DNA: TGTGCCAGCAGCGTAGAAAGGTTCGGGCGTGAAAAACTGTTTTTT
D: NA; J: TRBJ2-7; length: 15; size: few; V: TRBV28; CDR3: CASRDAGLLDYEQYF; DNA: TGTGCCAGCAGGGACGCGGGACTGCTAGACTACGAGCAGTACTTC
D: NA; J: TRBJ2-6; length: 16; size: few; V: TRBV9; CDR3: CASSVAPWTGANVLTF; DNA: TGTGCCAGCAGCGTAGCGCCCTGGACAGGGGCCAACGTCCTGACTTTC
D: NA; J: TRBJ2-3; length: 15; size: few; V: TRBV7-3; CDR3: CASSPGLDSADTQYF; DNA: TGTGCCAGCAGCCCGGGGCTAGATAGTGCAGATACGCAGTATTTT
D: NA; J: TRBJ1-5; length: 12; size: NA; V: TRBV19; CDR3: CASTRANQPQHF; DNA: TGTGCCAGTACGAGGGCAAATCAGCCCCAGCATTTT
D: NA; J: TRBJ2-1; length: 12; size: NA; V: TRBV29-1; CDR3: CSGDDSNNEQFF; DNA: TGCAGCGGCGATGACAGTAACAATGAGCAGTTCTTC
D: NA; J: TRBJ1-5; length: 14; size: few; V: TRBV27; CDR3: CASSLARDLPPQHF; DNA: TGTGCCAGCAGTTTAGCCCGGGACCTTCCGCCCCAGCATTTT
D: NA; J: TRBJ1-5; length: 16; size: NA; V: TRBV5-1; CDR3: CASSLVGPYSNQPQHF; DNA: TGCGCCAGCAGCTTGGTAGGTCCTTATAGCAATCAGCCCCAGCATTTT
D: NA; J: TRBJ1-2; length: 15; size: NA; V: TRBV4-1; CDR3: CASSQEMGTGYGYTF; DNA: TGCGCCAGCAGCCAAGAAATGGGGACGGGCTATGGCTACACCTTC
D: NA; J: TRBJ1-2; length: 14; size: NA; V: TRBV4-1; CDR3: CASSQTTDTYGYTF; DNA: TGCGCCAGCAGCCAAACGACAGACACATATGGCTACACCTTC
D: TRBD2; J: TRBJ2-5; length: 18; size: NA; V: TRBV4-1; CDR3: CASSQDRTSGGALETQYF; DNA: TGCGCCAGCAGCCAAGATCGCACTAGCGGGGGGGCCTTAGAGACCCAGTACTTC
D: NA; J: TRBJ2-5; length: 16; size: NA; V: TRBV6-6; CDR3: CASSYRPGGVQETQYF; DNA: TGTGCCAGCAGTTACCGGCCTGGTGGGGTACAAGAGACCCAGTACTTC
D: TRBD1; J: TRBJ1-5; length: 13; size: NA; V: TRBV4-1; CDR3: CASSQGANQPQHF; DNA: TGCGCCAGCAGTCAGGGGGCCAATCAGCCCCAGCATTTT
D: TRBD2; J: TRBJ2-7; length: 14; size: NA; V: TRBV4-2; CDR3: CASSFGRGAYEQYF; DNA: TGTGCCAGCAGCTTTGGGCGGGGGGCCTACGAGCAGTACTTC
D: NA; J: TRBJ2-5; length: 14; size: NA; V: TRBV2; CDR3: CASSVRTAQETQYF; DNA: TGTGCCAGCAGTGTACGGACGGCACAAGAGACCCAGTACTTC
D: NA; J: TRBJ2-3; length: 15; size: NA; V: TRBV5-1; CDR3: CASSLVLASTDTQYF; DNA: TGCGCCAGCAGCTTGGTCCTAGCGAGCACAGATACGCAGTATTTT
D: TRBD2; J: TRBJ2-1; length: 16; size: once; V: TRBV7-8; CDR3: CASSSSSGRIVDEQFF; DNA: TGTGCCAGCAGCTCCTCCAGCGGGAGGATTGTGGATGAGCAGTTCTTC
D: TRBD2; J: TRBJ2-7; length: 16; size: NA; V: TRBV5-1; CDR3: CASSLAPSGGTYEQYF; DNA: TGCGCCAGCAGCTTAGCCCCTAGCGGGGGTACCTACGAGCAGTACTTC
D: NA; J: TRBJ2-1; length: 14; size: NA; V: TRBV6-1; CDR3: CASRWQGLFDEQFF; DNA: TGTGCCAGCAGATGGCAGGGATTATTCGATGAGCAGTTCTTC
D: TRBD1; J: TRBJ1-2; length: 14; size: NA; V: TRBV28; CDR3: CASSSPGQGHGYTF; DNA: TGTGCCAGCAGTTCGCCAGGACAGGGCCATGGCTACACCTTC
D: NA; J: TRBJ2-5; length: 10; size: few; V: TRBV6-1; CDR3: CASSVATQYF; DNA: TGTGCCAGCAGTGTGGCGACCCAGTACTTC
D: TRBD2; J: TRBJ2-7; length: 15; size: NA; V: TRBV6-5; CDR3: CASSKWGGSSYEQYF; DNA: TGTGCCAGCAGTAAGTGGGGGGGGAGCTCCTACGAGCAGTACTTC
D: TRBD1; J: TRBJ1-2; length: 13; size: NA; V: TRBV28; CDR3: CASSRRDSYGYTF; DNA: TGTGCCAGCAGTCGTAGGGACAGCTATGGCTACACCTTC
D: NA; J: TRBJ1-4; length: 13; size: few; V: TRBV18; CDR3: CASSGGFGEKLFF; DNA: TGTGCCAGCTCAGGAGGATTTGGGGAAAAACTGTTTTTT
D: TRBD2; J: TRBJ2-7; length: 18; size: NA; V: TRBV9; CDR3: CASSPRELGGMSSYEQYF; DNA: TGTGCCAGCAGCCCACGCGAGCTGGGAGGGATGAGCTCCTACGAGCAGTACTTC
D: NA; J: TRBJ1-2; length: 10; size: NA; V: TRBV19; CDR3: CASRSYGYTF; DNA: TGTGCCAGTAGGTCGTATGGCTACACCTTC
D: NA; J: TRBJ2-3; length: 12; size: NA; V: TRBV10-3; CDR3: CAISATEGIEYF; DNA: TGTGCCATCAGTGCCACAGAGGGCATCGAATATTTT
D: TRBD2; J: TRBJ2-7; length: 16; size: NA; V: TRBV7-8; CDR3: CASSLELAGGGYEQYF; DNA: TGTGCCAGCAGCTTAGAACTAGCGGGAGGGGGATACGAGCAGTACTTC
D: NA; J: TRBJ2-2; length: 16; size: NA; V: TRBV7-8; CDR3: CASSLARGTGTGELFF; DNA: TGTGCCAGCAGCTTAGCGAGGGGGACTGGGACCGGGGAGCTGTTTTTT
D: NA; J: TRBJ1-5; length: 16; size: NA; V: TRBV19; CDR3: CASSRGGLFFNQPQHF; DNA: TGTGCCAGTAGTCGTGGGGGGCTTTTTTTCAATCAGCCCCAGCATTTT
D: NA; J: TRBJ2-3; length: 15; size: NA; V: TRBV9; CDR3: CASSKPPGGTDTQYF; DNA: TGTGCCAGCAGCAAACCACCTGGCGGCACAGATACGCAGTATTTT
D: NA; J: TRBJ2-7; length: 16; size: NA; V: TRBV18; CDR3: CASSQSRDARSYEQYF; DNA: TGTGCCAGCTCACAAAGCCGGGACGCCCGGTCCTACGAGCAGTACTTC
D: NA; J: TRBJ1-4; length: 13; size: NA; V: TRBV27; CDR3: CASKVATNEKLFF; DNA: TGTGCCAGCAAGGTCGCAACTAATGAAAAACTGTTTTTT
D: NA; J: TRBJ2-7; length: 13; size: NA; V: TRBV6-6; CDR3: CASSYRVGYEQYF; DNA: TGTGCCAGCAGTTACCGGGTGGGCTACGAGCAGTACTTC